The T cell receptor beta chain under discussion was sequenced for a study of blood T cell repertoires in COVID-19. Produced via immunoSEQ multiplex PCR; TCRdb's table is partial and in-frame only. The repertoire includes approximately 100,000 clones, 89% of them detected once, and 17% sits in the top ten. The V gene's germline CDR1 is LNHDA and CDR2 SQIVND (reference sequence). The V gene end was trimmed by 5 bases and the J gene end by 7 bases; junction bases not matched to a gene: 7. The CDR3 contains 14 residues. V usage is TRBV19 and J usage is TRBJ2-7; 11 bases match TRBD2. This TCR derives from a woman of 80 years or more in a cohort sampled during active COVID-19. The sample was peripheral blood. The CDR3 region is CASSGLAGGSEQYF. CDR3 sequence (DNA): TGTGCCAGTAGTGGGCTAGCGGGAGGAAGTGAGCAGTACTTC.